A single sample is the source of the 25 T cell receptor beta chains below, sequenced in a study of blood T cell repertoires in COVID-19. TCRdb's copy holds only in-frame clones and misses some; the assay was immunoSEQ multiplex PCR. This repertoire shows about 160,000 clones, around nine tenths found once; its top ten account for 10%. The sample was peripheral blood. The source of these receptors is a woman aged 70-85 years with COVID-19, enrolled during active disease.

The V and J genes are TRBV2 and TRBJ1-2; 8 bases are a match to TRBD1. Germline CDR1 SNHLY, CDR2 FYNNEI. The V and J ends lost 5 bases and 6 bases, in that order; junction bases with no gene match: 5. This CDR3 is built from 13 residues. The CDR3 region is CASSRQGRNGYTF. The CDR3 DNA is TGTGCCAGCAGTAGACAGGGGAGGAATGGCTACACCTTC.

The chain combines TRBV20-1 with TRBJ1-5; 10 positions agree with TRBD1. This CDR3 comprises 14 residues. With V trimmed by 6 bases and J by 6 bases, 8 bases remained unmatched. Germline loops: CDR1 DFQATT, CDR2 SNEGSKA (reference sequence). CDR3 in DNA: TGCAGTGCGAGTACGGGACAGGGGACTCAGCCCCAGCATTTT. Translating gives CSASTGQGTQPQHF.

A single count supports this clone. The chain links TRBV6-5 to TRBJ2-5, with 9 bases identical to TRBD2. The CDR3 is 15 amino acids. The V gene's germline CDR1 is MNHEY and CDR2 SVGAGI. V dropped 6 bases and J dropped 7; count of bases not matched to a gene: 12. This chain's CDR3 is CASSFSGGSGGTQYF. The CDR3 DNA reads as TGTGCCAGCAGCTTTAGCGGGGGCTCGGGGGGGACCCAGTACTTC.

The CDR3 reads CASSQRQHAYEQYF. CDR3 nucleotide sequence: TGTGCCAGCAGTCAAAGACAGCATGCCTACGAGCAGTACTTC. The V and J genes are TRBV6-5 and TRBJ2-7, with D perhaps matching TRBD1 (5 bases). V was cut by 5 bases and J by 2 bases, with 13 bases left in between. This CDR3 region has 14 residues. Germline CDR1 and CDR2: MNHEY and SVGAGI.

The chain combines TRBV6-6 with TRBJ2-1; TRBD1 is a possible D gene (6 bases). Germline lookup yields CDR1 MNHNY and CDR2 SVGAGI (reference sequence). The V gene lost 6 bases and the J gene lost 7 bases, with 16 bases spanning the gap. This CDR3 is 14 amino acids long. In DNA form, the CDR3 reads TGTGCCAGCAGCAGGTCTGGGGGCGGGAATGAGCAGTTCTTC. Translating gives CASSRSGGGNEQFF.

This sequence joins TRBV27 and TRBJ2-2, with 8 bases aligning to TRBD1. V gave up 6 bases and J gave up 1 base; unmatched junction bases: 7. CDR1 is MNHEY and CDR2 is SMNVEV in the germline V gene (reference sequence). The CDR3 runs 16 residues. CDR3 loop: CASRRRTGMNTGELFF. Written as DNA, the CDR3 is TGTGCCAGCAGACGAAGGACAGGGATGAACACCGGGGAGCTGTTTTTT.

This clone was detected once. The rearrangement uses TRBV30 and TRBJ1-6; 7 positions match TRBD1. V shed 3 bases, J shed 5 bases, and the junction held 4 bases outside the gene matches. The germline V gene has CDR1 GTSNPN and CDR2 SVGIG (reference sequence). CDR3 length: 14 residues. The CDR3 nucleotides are TGTGCCTGGAGCGCCGACAGGGATAATTCACCCCTCCACTTT. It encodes CAWSADRDNSPLHF.

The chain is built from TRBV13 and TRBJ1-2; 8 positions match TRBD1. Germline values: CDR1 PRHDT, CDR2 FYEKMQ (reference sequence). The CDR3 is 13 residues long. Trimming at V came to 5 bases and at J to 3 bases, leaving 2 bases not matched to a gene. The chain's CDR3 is CASSQDRDYGYTF. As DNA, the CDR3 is TGTGCCAGCAGCCAGGACAGGGACTATGGCTACACCTTC.

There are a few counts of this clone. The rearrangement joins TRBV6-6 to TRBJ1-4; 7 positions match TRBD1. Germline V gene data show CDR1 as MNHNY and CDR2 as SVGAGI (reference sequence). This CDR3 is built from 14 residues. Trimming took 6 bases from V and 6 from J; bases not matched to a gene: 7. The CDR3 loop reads CASSLTGIYEKLFF. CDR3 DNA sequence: TGTGCCAGCAGCTTGACAGGGATTTATGAAAAACTGTTTTTT.

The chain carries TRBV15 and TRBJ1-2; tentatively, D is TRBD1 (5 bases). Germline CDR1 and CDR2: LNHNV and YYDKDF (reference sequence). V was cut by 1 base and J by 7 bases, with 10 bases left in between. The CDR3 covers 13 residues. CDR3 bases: TGTGCCACCAGCAGAGCGCAGGGAAGTGGCTACACCTTC. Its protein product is CATSRAQGSGYTF.

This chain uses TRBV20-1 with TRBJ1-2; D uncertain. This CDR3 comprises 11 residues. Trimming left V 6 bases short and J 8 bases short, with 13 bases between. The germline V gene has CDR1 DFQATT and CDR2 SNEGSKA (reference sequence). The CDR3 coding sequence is TGCAGTGCGAGATACACGAAGGGCTACACCTTC. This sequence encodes CSARYTKGYTF.

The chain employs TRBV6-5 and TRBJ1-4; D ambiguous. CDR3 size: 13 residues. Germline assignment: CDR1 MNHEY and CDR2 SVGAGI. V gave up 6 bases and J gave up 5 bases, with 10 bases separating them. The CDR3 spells CASRRAGNEKLFF. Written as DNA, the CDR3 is TGTGCCAGCAGGCGGGCGGGGAATGAAAAACTGTTTTTT.

DNA of the CDR3: TGCGCCAGCAGCCAGTACCGGGACAGAGGGACCGGGGAGCTGTTTTTT. Translated: CASSQYRDRGTGELFF. This chain connects TRBV4-1 to TRBJ2-2; 7 nucleotides line up with TRBD1. The CDR3 has 16 amino acids. V lost 3 bases, J lost 5 bases, and 9 bases stayed unmatched. In germline, CDR1 is MGHRA, CDR2 YSYEKL.

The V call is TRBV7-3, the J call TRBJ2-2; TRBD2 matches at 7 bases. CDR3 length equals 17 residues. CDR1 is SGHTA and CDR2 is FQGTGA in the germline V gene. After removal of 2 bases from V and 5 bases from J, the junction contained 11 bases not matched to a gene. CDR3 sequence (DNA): TGTGCCAGCAGCTTACGGGGAGGGTACGGGTCGACCGGGGAGCTGTTTTTT. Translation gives CASSLRGGYGSTGELFF.

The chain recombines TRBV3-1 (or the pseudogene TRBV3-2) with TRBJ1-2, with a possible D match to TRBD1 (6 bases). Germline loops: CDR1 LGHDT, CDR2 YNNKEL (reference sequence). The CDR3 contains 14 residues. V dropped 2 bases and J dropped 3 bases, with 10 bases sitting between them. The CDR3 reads CASSQLGQYYGYTF. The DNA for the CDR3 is TGTGCCAGCAGCCAACTTGGACAGTACTATGGCTACACCTTC.

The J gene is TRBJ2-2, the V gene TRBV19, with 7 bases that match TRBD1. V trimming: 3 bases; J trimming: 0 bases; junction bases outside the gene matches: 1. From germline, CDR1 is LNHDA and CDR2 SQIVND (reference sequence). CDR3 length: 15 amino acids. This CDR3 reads CASSIQGANTGELFF. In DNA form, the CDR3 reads TGTGCCAGTAGTATTCAGGGGGCGAACACCGGGGAGCTGTTTTTT.

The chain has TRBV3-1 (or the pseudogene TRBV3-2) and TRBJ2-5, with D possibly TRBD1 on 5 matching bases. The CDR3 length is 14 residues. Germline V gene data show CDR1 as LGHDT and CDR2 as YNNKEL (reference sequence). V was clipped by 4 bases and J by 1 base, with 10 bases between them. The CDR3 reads CASSRQGSQETQYF. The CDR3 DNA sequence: TGTGCCAGCAGCCGCCAGGGCAGCCAAGAGACCCAGTACTTC.

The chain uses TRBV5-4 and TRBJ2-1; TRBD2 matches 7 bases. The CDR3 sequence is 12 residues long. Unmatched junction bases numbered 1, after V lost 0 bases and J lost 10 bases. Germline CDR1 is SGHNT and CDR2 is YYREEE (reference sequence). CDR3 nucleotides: TGTGCCAGCAGCTTGGTGGGAGGGGAGCAGTTCTTC. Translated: CASSLVGGEQFF.

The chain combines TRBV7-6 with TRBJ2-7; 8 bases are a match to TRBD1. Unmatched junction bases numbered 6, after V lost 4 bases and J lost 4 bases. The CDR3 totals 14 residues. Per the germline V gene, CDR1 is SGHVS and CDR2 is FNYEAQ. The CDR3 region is CASSSRTGLYEQYF. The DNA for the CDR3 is TGTGCCAGCAGCTCCAGGACAGGGTTGTACGAGCAGTACTTC.

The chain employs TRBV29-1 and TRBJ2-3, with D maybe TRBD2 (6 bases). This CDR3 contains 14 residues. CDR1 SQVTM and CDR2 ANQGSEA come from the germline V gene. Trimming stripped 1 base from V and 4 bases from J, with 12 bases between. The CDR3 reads CSVEGGRLADTQYF. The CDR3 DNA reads TGCAGCGTTGAAGGGGGGAGGCTAGCAGATACGCAGTATTTT.

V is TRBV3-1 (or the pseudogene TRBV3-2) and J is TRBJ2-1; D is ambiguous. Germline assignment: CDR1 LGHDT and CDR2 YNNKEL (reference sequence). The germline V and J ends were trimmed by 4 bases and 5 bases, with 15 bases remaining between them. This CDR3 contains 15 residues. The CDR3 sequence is CASSPDPARHNEQFF. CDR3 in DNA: TGTGCCAGCAGCCCCGACCCGGCTAGACACAATGAGCAGTTCTTC.

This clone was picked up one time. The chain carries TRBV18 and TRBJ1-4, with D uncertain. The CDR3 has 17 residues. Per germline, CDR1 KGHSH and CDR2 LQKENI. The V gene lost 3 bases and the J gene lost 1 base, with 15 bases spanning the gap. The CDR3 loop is CASSPERVFGTNEKLFF. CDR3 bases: TGTGCCAGCTCACCTGAGAGGGTTTTTGGAACTAATGAAAAACTGTTTTTT.

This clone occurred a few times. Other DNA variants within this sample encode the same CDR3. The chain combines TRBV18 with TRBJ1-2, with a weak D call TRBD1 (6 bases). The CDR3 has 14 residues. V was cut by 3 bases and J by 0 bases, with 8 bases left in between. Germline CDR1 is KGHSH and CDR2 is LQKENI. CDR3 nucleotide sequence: TGTGCCAGCTCACCCGGACAGACTAACTATGGCTACACCTTC. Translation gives CASSPGQTNYGYTF.

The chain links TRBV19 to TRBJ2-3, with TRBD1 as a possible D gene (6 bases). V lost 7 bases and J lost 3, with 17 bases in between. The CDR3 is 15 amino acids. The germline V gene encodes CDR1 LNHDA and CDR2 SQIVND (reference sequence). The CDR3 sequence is CASTINGQGTDTQYF. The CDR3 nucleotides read TGTGCCAGTACCATCAATGGGCAGGGGACAGATACGCAGTATTTT.

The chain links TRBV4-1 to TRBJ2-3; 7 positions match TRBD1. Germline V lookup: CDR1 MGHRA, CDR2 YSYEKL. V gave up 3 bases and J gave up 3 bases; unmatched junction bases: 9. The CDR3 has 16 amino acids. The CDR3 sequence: CASSHKGGAETDTQYF. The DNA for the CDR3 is TGCGCCAGCAGCCATAAAGGGGGCGCAGAAACAGATACGCAGTATTTT.